This T cell receptor (beta chain) appears in the sequencing data of a study of beta chain features in type 1 diabetes. Whole-study findings and limits: Patients with Type 1 diabetes showed moderately but significantly shorter TCRB CDR3s in all four CD4+ subsets. Any HLA-type effect on TCRB rearrangement remained unresolved here. Sequencing from cDNA could over-represent high-TCR-expressing cells.

As regards this clone: Its specificity is unknown.

Expressed TCRB transcripts were sequenced because the entire RNA isolate underwent reverse transcription. Data came from immunoSEQ multiplex PCR; TCRdb stores just in-frame clones and leaves some out. This repertoire shows 450,000 to 600,000 clones, approximately 30% found once; its top ten account for around 0.065%. Sequencing input: naive CD4+ T cells from blood. This receptor was identified in a man younger than 35 in good health.

The CDR3 here is CASSRSYNEQFF. Here the CDR3 DNA reads TGTGCCAGCAGCCGGAGCTACAATGAGCAGTTCTTC. The chain links TRBV6-5 to TRBJ2-1, with D hard to call. Per the germline V gene, CDR1 is MNHEY and CDR2 is SVGAGI. Trimming removed 6 bases at V and 3 bases at J, with 6 bases between. The CDR3 length is 12 residues.